The 13 T cell receptor beta chains below were found in one sample sequenced in a study of neoadjuvant anti-PD-1 for oral cavity cancer. Time point meaning: after neoadjuvant nivolumab, at surgical resection. Profiling relied on immunoSEQ multiplex PCR, and the TCRdb table lists in-frame clones only, not all of them. The sample yields nearly 15,000 clones, approximately 40% seen once. Specimen: tumor tissue, collected after nivolumab (anti-PD-1) treatment. The receptors stem from a person between 40 and 79 years old with oral cavity squamous cell carcinoma.

The chain joins TRBV30 to TRBJ2-2, with TRBD2 identical over 8 bases. Unmatched junction bases numbered 14, after V lost 4 bases and J lost 7 bases. The CDR3 sequence is 16 residues long. Germline CDR1 is GTSNPN and CDR2 is SVGIG (reference sequence). The chain's CDR3 is CAWTPATSGGVGELFF. For the CDR3, the DNA is TGTGCCTGGACCCCAGCAACATCCGGGGGGGTCGGGGAGCTGTTTTTT.

This clone showed up just a few times. This chain links TRBV5-1 with TRBJ2-5, with D tentatively TRBD2 (6 bases). V dropped 4 bases and J dropped 5 bases, with 18 bases sitting between them. In germline, CDR1 is SGHRS, CDR2 YFSETQ. This CDR3 has 15 amino acids. This CDR3 is CASSRVVEEGETQYF. CDR3 bases: TGCGCCAGCAGCAGGGTAGTAGAGGAGGGGGAGACCCAGTACTTC.

The chain joins TRBV4-3 to TRBJ1-3; tentatively, D is TRBD1 (5 bases). This CDR3 is built from 15 residues. V was trimmed by 4 bases and J by 3 bases, leaving 13 bases between them. Germline loops: CDR1 LGHNA, CDR2 YSLEER. The CDR3 spells CASSPKWGNGNTIYF. CDR3 bases: TGCGCCAGCAGCCCAAAATGGGGGAATGGAAACACCATATATTTT.

This clone was found a few times. This sequence joins TRBV10-1 and TRBJ2-3; D is unresolved. V was cut by 0 bases and J by 2 bases, with 9 bases left in between. This CDR3 contains 15 residues. The germline gives CDR1 WNHNN, CDR2 SYGVQD (reference sequence). The CDR3 DNA is TGCGCCAGCAGTGAGTCGACACGGGTCACAGATACGCAGTATTTT. Translating gives CASSESTRVTDTQYF.

This clone was detected once. The rearrangement joins TRBV27 to TRBJ1-2; TRBD1 agrees at 10 bases. CDR1 and CDR2 (germline): MNHEY, SMNVEV (reference sequence). The CDR3 spans 21 residues. V gave up 5 bases and J gave up 5 bases; unmatched junction bases: 26. The CDR3 DNA reads as TGTGCCAGCAGTGGTCAACCCCCTCCGGGACAGGGGTTCCTAGGGGGGTATGGCTACACCTTC. As protein: CASSGQPPPGQGFLGGYGYTF.

This clone occurred a few times. The rearrangement links TRBV5-1 to TRBJ2-7; the D gene is possibly TRBD2 (5 bases). This CDR3 contains 14 residues. From germline, CDR1 is SGHRS and CDR2 YFSETQ. Deletions cut 0 bases from V and 3 bases from J, with 10 bases between. Here the CDR3 reads CASSLGTAGYEQYF. In DNA, the CDR3 is TGCGCCAGCAGCTTGGGTACGGCGGGCTACGAGCAGTACTTC.

A few counts support this clone. This chain joins TRBV7-2 and TRBJ2-6, with TRBD1 matching 7 bases. V lost 5 bases to trimming and J lost 2 bases; unmatched junction nucleotides: 9. CDR1 and CDR2 from the germline V gene are SGHTA and FQGNSA. CDR3 length: 17 residues. CDR3 sequence: CASSPRQGLAGANVLTF. The DNA for the CDR3 is TGTGCCAGCAGCCCAAGACAGGGTTTGGCTGGGGCCAACGTCCTGACTTTC.

This clone was detected only a few times. The chain uses TRBV9 and TRBJ2-5; 14 positions match TRBD2. The CDR3 runs 14 residues. The ends lost 2 bases at V and 13 bases at J; junction bases unmatched: 7. Germline CDR1 SGDLS, CDR2 YYNGEE. The CDR3 loop reads CASSVVTSGGGRYF. The CDR3 DNA follows: TGTGCCAGCAGCGTCGTGACTAGCGGGGGGGGCCGGTACTTC.

This clone was detected a few times. The rearrangement joins TRBV9 to TRBJ2-1, with TRBD2 matching over 9 bases. This CDR3 contains 15 residues. The J segment lost 4 bases and the V segment lost 6 bases, leaving 8 bases of the junction unmatched. CDR1 and CDR2 (germline): SGDLS, YYNGEE. The CDR3 region has the DNA TGTGCCAGCACCCTGGGCGGGGGGGCGTACAATGAGCAGTTCTTC. Its protein product is CASTLGGGAYNEQFF. The full variable domain, rest sourced from reference TRBV9 and TRBJ2-1, is DSGVTQTPKHLITATGQRVTLRCSPRSGDLSVYWYQQSLDQGLQFLIQYYNGEERAKGNILERFSAQQFPDLHSELNLSSLELGDSALYFCASTLGGGAYNEQFFGPGTRLTVL.

The chain has TRBV4-3 and TRBJ2-7; no firm D call. The CDR3 loop spans 13 amino acids. Germline-derived CDR1 and CDR2 are LGHNA and YSLEER. V lost 5 bases to trimming and J lost 0 bases, with 8 bases between them. Here the CDR3 reads CASSLSSSYEQYF. CDR3 nucleotides: TGCGCCAGCAGCTTGTCCAGCTCCTACGAGCAGTACTTC.

The chain couples TRBV5-1 to TRBJ2-3, with TRBD2 matching over 15 bases. This CDR3 contains 17 residues. Per the germline V gene, CDR1 is SGHRS and CDR2 is YFSETQ. The V gene end was trimmed by 6 bases and the J gene end by 5 bases; junction bases not matched to a gene: 10. CDR3 nucleotides: TGCGCCAGCACCCCCGGACTAGCGGGGGGGCCTCAAGATACGCAGTATTTT. The encoded protein is CASTPGLAGGPQDTQYF.

The rearrangement joins TRBV19 to TRBJ2-2; no definite D call. V was pared by 1 base and J by 4 bases, with 13 bases between. Germline CDR1 reads LNHDA; CDR2 reads SQIVND (reference sequence). The CDR3 covers 16 residues. The CDR3 loop is CASSIGDGVGTGELFF. Written as DNA, the CDR3 is TGTGCCAGTAGTATAGGGGATGGCGTGGGCACCGGGGAGCTGTTTTTT.

This clone was recorded a few times. V gene TRBV11-2 combines with J gene TRBJ1-2; D is unresolved. This CDR3 contains 12 residues. The V end was cut by 5 bases, the J end by 8 bases, with 12 bases between. Germline CDR1 and CDR2: SGHAT and FQNNGV. The CDR3 nucleotides read TGTGCCAGCAGCGTCCGATTGGAAGGCTACACCTTC. It translates to CASSVRLEGYTF.